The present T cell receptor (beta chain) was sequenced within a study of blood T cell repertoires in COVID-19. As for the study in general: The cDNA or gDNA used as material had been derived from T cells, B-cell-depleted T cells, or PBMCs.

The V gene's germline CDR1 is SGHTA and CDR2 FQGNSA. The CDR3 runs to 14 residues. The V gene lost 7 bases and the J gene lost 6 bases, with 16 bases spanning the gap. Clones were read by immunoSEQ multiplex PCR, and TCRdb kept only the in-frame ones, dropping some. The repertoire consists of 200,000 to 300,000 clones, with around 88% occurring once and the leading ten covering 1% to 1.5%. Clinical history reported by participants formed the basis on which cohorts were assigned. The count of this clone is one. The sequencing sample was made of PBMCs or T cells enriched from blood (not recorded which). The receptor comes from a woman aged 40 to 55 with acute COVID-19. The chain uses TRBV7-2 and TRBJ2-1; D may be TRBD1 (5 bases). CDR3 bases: TGTGCCAGCATCCCCCCAGGGCTACCCAATGAGCAGTTCTTC. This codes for CASIPPGLPNEQFF.